This TCR beta chain emerged from a study of identical twins. Points from the study as a whole: Within beta out-of-frame sequences, the excess sharing observed between twins was weaker. Out-of-frame TCR alpha sharing in monozygotic twins exceeded recombination model predictions. Cord blood beta clonotypes present at high abundance carried fewer insertions; no such pattern appeared in memory repertoires.

The cDNA had a unique molecular identifier and a template-switch universal primer site. Each CDR3 protein gets one entry after TCRdb re-called the 5' RACE reads with MiXCR. Here the sample spans fewer than 550,000 distinct CDR3 sequences, roughly an eighth being singletons. The table lists this clonotype with a few counts. Its antigen remains unknown. J lost 1 base, V lost 4 bases, and 4 bases had no gene match. CDR1 and CDR2 (germline): SGHVS, FQNEAQ. The CDR3 is made up of 15 amino acids. A further study also used this sample, focusing on yellow fever vaccine responses in identical twins.

The rearrangement uses TRBV7-8 and TRBJ2-1; TRBD1 agrees at 7 bases. Sequencing was performed on CD4+ T cells sorted from blood. This TCR derives from a young woman in good health. Here the CDR3 reads CASSSGQVSYNEQFF. CDR3 nucleotide sequence: TGTGCCAGCAGCTCCGGACAGGTATCCTACAATGAGCAGTTCTTC. The variable domain in full, completed from reference TRBV7-8 and TRBJ2-1, reads GAGVSQSPRYKVAKRGQDVALRCDPISGHVSLFWYQQALGQGPEFLTYFQNEAQLDKSGLPSDRFFAERPEGSVSTLKIQRTQQEDSAVYLCASSSGQVSYNEQFFGPGTRLTVL.